This TCR beta chain was observed in a study of beta chain features in type 1 diabetes. Background on the study: Patients looked much like healthy donors when it came to age, gender and cell yields. Overall study results and limits: Among all four CD4+ subsets, Type 1 diabetes patients had TCRB CDR3s that were moderately but significantly shorter. Shorter templates might be favored by PCR, and equally so in patients and in controls. Lower insertion and higher deletion counts appeared at VDJ junctions in type 1 diabetes patients.

This clone has only a few counts. Antigen: not known. The investigators reverse transcribed all of the isolated RNA, so they sequenced expressed TCRB transcripts. Sequenced by immunoSEQ multiplex PCR; TCRdb stores in-frame clones only, minus some. The table includes approximately 300,000 clones, approximately 10% detected once. Trimming cost V 5 bases and J 8 bases, with 18 bases left between them. The CDR3 covers 14 residues. Germline V lookup: CDR1 SGHAT, CDR2 FQNNGV. Sequencing was performed on naive CD4+ T cells from blood. This clonotype was sampled from a woman in her 30s in good health. The chain carries TRBV11-2 and TRBJ1-2; maybe TRBD1 (6 bases). CDR3 sequence reads: CASSATPGHQGYTF. The CDR3 DNA reads TGTGCCAGCAGCGCGACCCCGGGACATCAAGGCTACACCTTC.